Sequencing of this TCR beta chain was carried out in a study of T cells in Graves' hyperthyroidism and ophthalmopathy. On the study more broadly: Pretreatment peripheral blood was obtained at initial diagnosis.

This clonotype was detected a few times. This CDR3 is built from 11 residues. Trimming removed 3 bases from V and 6 bases from J, with 7 bases in between. Germline CDR1 SGHDT, CDR2 YYEEEE. The TCR beta CDR3 regions underwent amplification using RNA transcripts as the source. RT-PCR in the first round (using the HTBI primer set) targeted the TCR CDR3. Using its own MiXCR run on the multiplex PCR reads, TCRdb lists one record per CDR3 protein. The sample consists of approximately 600,000 distinct CDR3 sequences, 14% to 15% of them appearing once. The TCR sequence derives from a woman in her forties with Graves' ophthalmopathy. Source material: blood. The rearrangement uses TRBV5-6 and TRBJ2-7; D not certain. CDR3 region: CASSYYSEQYF. The CDR3 DNA is TGTGCCAGCAGCTATTACTCCGAGCAGTACTTC.